These 9 T cell receptor beta chains came from one sample sequenced in a study of regulatory T cells in long-lasting Graves disease. Time point here: newly diagnosed GD, antithyroid drugs for less than 3 months. The authors made the TCR library using RNA they extracted from PBMCs. The TCR beta library used iRepertoire HTBI primers with Arm-PCR amplification of CDR3. TCRdb reanalysed the multiplex PCR reads using MiXCR and keeps one entry per CDR3 protein. Here the sample spans over 350,000 distinct CDR3 sequences, 14% being singletons. The same data also went into a second study, on T cells in Graves' hyperthyroidism and ophthalmopathy.

Specimen: peripheral blood mononuclear cells (PBMCs), collected at new diagnosis, from a patient treated with antithyroid drugs. The receptors derive from a woman between 45 and 60 years old with Graves disease.

This clonotype was counted at least ten times. V gene TRBV6-1 combines with J gene TRBJ2-2; D unresolved. The CDR3 spans 12 residues. The V gene lost 5 bases and the J gene lost 3 bases, with 4 bases spanning the gap. The germline V gene encodes CDR1 MNHNS and CDR2 SASEGT. The CDR3 sequence is CASSKYTGELFF. The DNA for the CDR3 is TGTGCCAGCAGTAAATACACCGGGGAGCTGTTTTTT.

This clonotype was picked up many times. The chain joins TRBV2 to TRBJ1-4; no clear D. Germline lookup yields CDR1 SNHLY and CDR2 FYNNEI. Trimming removed 7 bases from V and 8 bases from J, with 11 bases in between. There are 12 residues in the CDR3. Here the CDR3 DNA reads TGTGCCAGCAACAGCTTGGGGGAAAAACTGTTTTTT. It is translated as CASNSLGEKLFF.

This clonotype was seen at least ten times. The chain uses TRBV20-1 and TRBJ2-1; either TRBD1 or TRBD2 may supply D (6 bases each). This CDR3 is 16 amino acids long. Germline V gene data show CDR1 as DFQATT and CDR2 as SNEGSKA (reference sequence). Trimming left V 6 bases short and J 8 bases short, with 26 bases between. CDR3 DNA: TGCAGTGCGACAGCCCCGGGACCACCTAGGGGGGATGAGCAGTTCTTC. Residues: CSATAPGPPRGDEQFF.

At least ten counts were recorded for this clonotype. The V and J genes are TRBV28 and TRBJ2-1; perhaps D is TRBD1 or TRBD2 (5 bases each). The CDR3 extends over 15 amino acids. Germline CDR1 reads MDHEN; CDR2 reads SYDVKM. Trimming stripped 3 bases from V and 0 bases from J, with 9 bases between. The CDR3 DNA is TGTGCCAGCAGTTTGTGGGGGAGCTCCTACAATGAGCAGTTCTTC. Translation gives CASSLWGSSYNEQFF.

This clonotype showed up many times. The V gene is TRBV18, the J gene TRBJ1-4; D unresolved. Per the germline V gene, CDR1 is KGHSH and CDR2 is LQKENI. The CDR3 loop spans 16 amino acids. Trimming removed 5 bases from V and 2 bases from J, with 15 bases in between. The CDR3 coding sequence is TGTGCCAGCTCATTACGTGACCCCGCGACTAATGAAAAACTGTTTTTT. As protein: CASSLRDPATNEKLFF.

In this sample, this clonotype turned up many times. V usage is TRBV12-3 or TRBV12-4 and J usage is TRBJ2-7, with 10 bases identical to TRBD2. The CDR3 length is 14 residues. Trimming cost V 7 bases and J 7 bases; bases outside gene matches: 10. This CDR3 reads CASKTASGSFEQYF. The CDR3 DNA sequence: TGTGCCAGCAAGACGGCTAGCGGGAGTTTTGAGCAGTACTTC.

The rearrangement links TRBV4-1 to TRBJ1-1, with D unresolved. V shed 1 base and J shed 4 bases, with 10 bases lying between them. This CDR3 has 14 residues. The germline V gene encodes CDR1 MGHRA and CDR2 YSYEKL. CDR3 sequence: CASSQGAESTEAFF. DNA of the CDR3: TGCGCCAGCAGCCAAGGGGCGGAGTCCACTGAAGCTTTCTTT.

This clonotype was seen at least ten times. The chain carries TRBV3-1 and TRBJ1-4; 10 bases are shared with TRBD1. Unmatched junction bases numbered 5, after V lost 4 bases and J lost 9 bases. The CDR3 extends over 14 amino acids. Looked up from germline, CDR1 is LGHDT and CDR2 is YNNKEL (reference sequence). The CDR3 here is CASSPTGGLQKLFF. CDR3 sequence (DNA): TGTGCCAGCAGCCCGACAGGGGGCCTTCAAAAACTGTTTTTT.

The sample holds a few counts of this clonotype. A much larger clone lies one base from this, so it may be a read error. The genes are TRBV7-9 and TRBJ1-2; no firm D call. The V end was cut by 4 bases, the J end by 0 bases, with 6 bases between. The CDR3 has 13 amino acids. Germline V lookup: CDR1 SEHNR, CDR2 FQNEAQ (reference sequence). The CDR3 sequence: CASSSGPNYGYTF. In DNA form, the CDR3 reads TGTGCCAGCAGCTCCGGACCTAACTATGGCTACACCTTC. The full variable domain, rest sourced from reference TRBV7-9 and TRBJ1-2, is DTGVSQNPRHKITKRGQNVTFRCDPISEHNRLYWYRQTLGQGPEFLTYFQNEAQLEKSRLLSDRFSAERPKGSFSTLEIQRTEQGDSAMYLCASSSGPNYGYTFGSGTRLTVV.